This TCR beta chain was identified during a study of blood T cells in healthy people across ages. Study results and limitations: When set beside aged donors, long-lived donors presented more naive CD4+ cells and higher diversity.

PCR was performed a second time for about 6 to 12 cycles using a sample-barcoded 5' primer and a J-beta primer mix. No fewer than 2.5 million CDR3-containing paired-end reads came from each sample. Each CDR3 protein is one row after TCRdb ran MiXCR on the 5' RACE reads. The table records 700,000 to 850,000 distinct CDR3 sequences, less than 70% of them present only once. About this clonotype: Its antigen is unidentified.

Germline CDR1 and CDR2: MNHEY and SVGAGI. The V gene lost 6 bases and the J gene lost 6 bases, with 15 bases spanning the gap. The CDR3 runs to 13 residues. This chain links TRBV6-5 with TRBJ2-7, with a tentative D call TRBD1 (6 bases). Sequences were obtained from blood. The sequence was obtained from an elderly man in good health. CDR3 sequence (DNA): TGTGCCAGCAGGGGGACAACCCAGGGCGAGCAGTACTTC. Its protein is CASRGTTQGEQYF.